Each of the 25 T cell receptor beta chains below was sequenced from the same sample in a study of liver allograft versus peripheral blood T cells. Study background: Within transplanted livers, the T cell receptor repertoires were examined and compared against the repertoires present in the peripheral blood of liver transplant recipients.

TCRdb reprocessed the reads with MiXCR, giving one entry per CDR3 protein. The table has 5,700 or so distinct CDR3 sequences, 17% seen once. Receptor source: a human patient who had a liver transplant. Part of the T cells may come from the graft donor.

This clonotype ranks as medium-sized (0.01 to 0.1%). This chain joins TRBV5-6 and TRBJ2-7; D gene ambiguous. The CDR3 runs to 14 residues. V gave up 4 bases and J gave up 4 bases, with 15 bases separating them. The germline V gene encodes CDR1 SGHDT and CDR2 YYEEEE. The CDR3 here is CASSTTTGWYEQYF. Here the CDR3 DNA reads TGTGCCAGCAGCACGACGACGGGTTGGTACGAGCAGTACTTC. Filled out from reference TRBV5-6 and TRBJ2-7, the complete variable domain reads DAGVTQSPTHLIKTRGQQVTLRCSPKSGHDTVSWYQQALGQGPQFIFQYYEEEERQRGNFPDRFSGHQFPNYSSELNVNALLLGDSALYLCASSTTTGWYEQYFGPGTRLTVT.

This clonotype is judged medium-sized. The V and J genes are TRBV28 and TRBJ2-2; D remains unclear. V lost 6 bases, J lost 9 bases, and 11 bases lay in between. This CDR3 is built from 12 residues. The germline V gene has CDR1 MDHEN and CDR2 SYDVKM. Here the CDR3 DNA reads TGTGCCAGCAGCAAGTTATCTCGGGAGCTGTTTTTT. It encodes CASSKLSRELFF.

By share, this clonotype counts as medium-sized. The CDR3 reads CASSPSWGGYTF. The DNA for the CDR3 is TGTGCCAGCAGCCCTAGTTGGGGTGGCTACACCTTC. The chain recombines TRBV27 with TRBJ1-2; D ambiguous. CDR3 size: 12 residues. The V and J ends lost 6 bases and 7 bases respectively, with 12 bases between them. CDR1 is MNHEY and CDR2 is SMNVEV in the germline V gene (reference sequence).

This clonotype was found many times. The chain has TRBV7-2 and TRBJ2-7; TRBD2 agrees at 8 bases. Germline CDR1 is SGHTA and CDR2 is FQGNSA. Germline trimming cut 5 bases from V and 4 bases from J; bases unmatched to any gene: 10. CDR3 size: 15 residues. The CDR3 DNA sequence: TGTGCCAGCAGCCCGATAGCGGGACCAATTTACGAGCAGTACTTC. Its protein product is CASSPIAGPIYEQYF.

The J gene is TRBJ2-7, the V gene TRBV7-3, with 7 nucleotides matching TRBD2. The germline V gene has CDR1 SGHTA and CDR2 FQGTGA. Germline trimming cut 5 bases from V and 4 bases from J; bases unmatched to any gene: 8. The CDR3 loop spans 14 amino acids. CDR3 coding DNA: TGTGCCAGCAGCCCAGCGGGACCAATTTACGAGCAGTACTTC. It translates to CASSPAGPIYEQYF.

V is TRBV20-1 and J is TRBJ2-7; 7 nucleotides match TRBD1. This CDR3 has 12 residues. Trimming cost V 3 bases and J 2 bases; bases outside gene matches: 1. Germline values: CDR1 DFQATT, CDR2 SNEGSKA (reference sequence). The CDR3 nucleotides are TGCAGTGCTAGTGGGACAGCCTACGAGCAGTACTTC. Protein sequence: CSASGTAYEQYF.

V and J are TRBV7-9 and TRBJ1-2; D not resolved. V lost 5 bases, J lost 5 bases, and 9 bases lay in between. Germline lookup yields CDR1 SEHNR and CDR2 FQNEAQ (reference sequence). The CDR3 covers 12 residues. The CDR3, as DNA: TGTGCCAGCAGCCCCGGAGTTTATGGCTACACCTTC. Translated, it gives CASSPGVYGYTF. The whole variable domain, remainder taken from reference TRBV7-9 and TRBJ1-2, is DTGVSQNPRHKITKRGQNVTFRCDPISEHNRLYWYRQTLGQGPEFLTYFQNEAQLEKSRLLSDRFSAERPKGSFSTLEIQRTEQGDSAMYLCASSPGVYGYTFGSGTRLTVV.

By frequency in the sample, this clonotype is large. The genes are TRBV27 and TRBJ1-1; tentative D call: TRBD1 (5 bases). Germline CDR1 reads MNHEY; CDR2 reads SMNVEV (reference sequence). The ends were cut back, 2 bases at V and 0 bases at J, with 7 bases in the middle. The CDR3 contains 14 residues. Written as DNA, the CDR3 is TGTGCCAGCAGTTTAGGGACCATGAACACTGAAGCTTTCTTT. It specifies CASSLGTMNTEAFF.

Comment on this clonotype: With a far larger clone one base away, a read error is the likely cause. The chain combines TRBV6-6 with TRBJ2-2; 7 bases align to TRBD1. The ends lost 5 bases at V and 4 bases at J; junction bases unmatched: 7. The germline CDR1 and CDR2 sequences are MNHNY and SVGAGI (reference sequence). The CDR3 has 15 residues. This CDR3 is CASSVRGLGTGELFF. CDR3 in DNA: TGTGCCAGCAGTGTGAGGGGGCTGGGCACCGGGGAGCTGTTTTTT.

This clonotype was counted a few times. This CDR3 reads CAWISKGNTDTQYF. Here the CDR3 DNA reads TGTGCCTGGATTTCCAAAGGAAACACAGATACGCAGTATTTT. V and J are TRBV30 and TRBJ2-3; the D is unclear. Trimming pared 4 bases from V and 2 bases from J, leaving 13 bases between. CDR1 GTSNPN and CDR2 SVGIG come from the germline V gene (reference sequence). The CDR3 runs 14 residues.

By its share, this clonotype is medium-sized. This rearrangement joins TRBV7-9 to TRBJ2-1; 10 positions match TRBD2. The ends lost 5 bases at V and 4 bases at J; junction bases unmatched: 11. Germline loops: CDR1 SEHNR, CDR2 FQNEAQ (reference sequence). The CDR3 covers 17 residues. Written as DNA, the CDR3 is TGTGCCAGCAGCAGTCTTGCTGGACTAGCGGTATACAATGAGCAGTTCTTC. This translates into CASSSLAGLAVYNEQFF.

Relative to its sample, this clonotype is medium-sized. The chain recombines TRBV27 with TRBJ2-1; 8 bases line up with TRBD1. CDR1 MNHEY and CDR2 SMNVEV come from the germline V gene (reference sequence). Germline trimming cut 2 bases from V and 8 bases from J; bases unmatched to any gene: 5. This CDR3 has 14 residues. The CDR3 nucleotides are TGTGCCAGCAGTTTACAGGGGGCACAGGATGAGCAGTTCTTC. Its translation is CASSLQGAQDEQFF.

This clonotype was observed once. A read error is likely here: a far larger clone is one base away. This chain uses TRBV6-1 with TRBJ1-2, with 11 nucleotides matching TRBD1. Germline-derived CDR1 and CDR2 are MNHNS and SASEGT. Trimming cost V 5 bases and J 3 bases; bases outside gene matches: 8. The CDR3 totals 16 residues. This CDR3 is CASSSAGTGGDYGYTF. CDR3 sequence (DNA): TGTGCCAGCAGTTCAGCCGGGACAGGGGGTGACTATGGCTACACCTTC.

This clonotype is labeled as medium-sized (0.01 to 0.1%). The chain carries TRBV12-3 or TRBV12-4 and TRBJ1-6; D is ambiguous. The CDR3 length is 14 residues. The germline V and J ends were trimmed by 7 bases and 5 bases, with 12 bases remaining between them. CDR3 residues: CASTRRLNNSPLHF. The CDR3 region has the DNA TGTGCCAGCACCCGCCGCCTCAATAATTCACCCCTCCACTTT.

This clonotype was counted a few times. The chain uses TRBV5-4 and TRBJ2-3; maybe TRBD2 (7 bases). CDR3 length: 15 residues. Germline loops: CDR1 SGHNT, CDR2 YYREEE (reference sequence). Trimming removed 3 bases at V and 4 bases at J, with 15 bases between. This chain's CDR3 is CASSWGGGAADTQYF. CDR3 in DNA: TGTGCCAGCAGCTGGGGAGGGGGGGCCGCAGATACGCAGTATTTT.

This clonotype counts as medium-sized. The chain recombines TRBV7-2 with TRBJ2-1, with 13 bases fitting TRBD2. V lost 5 bases, J lost 10 bases, and 8 bases stayed unmatched. Looked up from germline, CDR1 is SGHTA and CDR2 is FQGNSA. The CDR3 is made up of 15 amino acids. CDR3 region: CASSLTSGRAPEQFF. The CDR3 DNA follows: TGTGCCAGCAGCCTAACTAGCGGGAGGGCCCCCGAGCAGTTCTTC. Looking up the rest from reference TRBV7-2 and TRBJ2-1 gives the full variable domain: GAGVSQSPSNKVTEKGKDVELRCDPISGHTALYWYRQSLGQGLEFLIYFQGNSAPDKSGLPSDRFSAERTGGSVSTLTIQRTQQEDSAVYLCASSLTSGRAPEQFFGPGTRLTVL.

This clonotype is medium-sized in the sample. This sequence joins TRBV10-3 and TRBJ1-2; the D is unclear. In germline, CDR1 is ENHRY, CDR2 SYGVKD. This CDR3 has 13 residues. With 5 bases removed from V and 9 bases from J, the gap between germline ends came to 16 bases. The CDR3 bases are TGTGCCATCAGTCCGGGAGATTCGGGTCGCTACACCTTC. Protein: CAISPGDSGRYTF.

Notes on this clonotype: A single base separates this from a much larger clone, so it may be a read error. The rearrangement uses TRBV7-3 and TRBJ2-1, with D maybe TRBD1 (6 bases). Trimming pared 2 bases from V and 6 bases from J, leaving 20 bases between. CDR3 length: 17 residues. Per germline, CDR1 SGHTA and CDR2 FQGTGA. CDR3: CASSLLGIGMGANEQFF. In nucleotides, the CDR3 is TGTGCCAGCAGCTTACTGGGAATAGGGATGGGGGCCAATGAGCAGTTCTTC.

This clonotype is classed as medium-sized. The chain links TRBV28 to TRBJ2-3; a possible D gene is TRBD2 (6 bases). The germline V gene has CDR1 MDHEN and CDR2 SYDVKM. The V end lost 6 bases, the J end lost 4 bases, and 14 bases lay between the germline ends. The CDR3 totals 14 residues. DNA of the CDR3: TGTGCCAGCAGCCTGGCTCGACTAGCAGATACGCAGTATTTT. Translated: CASSLARLADTQYF.

This clonotype is labeled as medium-sized. The rearrangement joins TRBV6-1 to TRBJ2-5; maybe TRBD1 (6 bases). V lost 6 bases to trimming and J lost 2 bases, with 16 bases between them. The CDR3 extends over 15 amino acids. Per the germline V gene, CDR1 is MNHNS and CDR2 is SASEGT. CDR3 nucleotide sequence: TGTGCCAGCAGCAGACCAGGGGTGATTCAAGAGACCCAGTACTTC. This translates into CASSRPGVIQETQYF.

This clonotype came up a few times. This rearrangement joins TRBV6-1 to TRBJ2-3, with 9 bases identical to TRBD2. V shed 2 bases, J shed 1 base, and the junction held 1 base outside the gene matches. The CDR3 length is 15 residues. The V gene's germline CDR1 is MNHNS and CDR2 SASEGT. CDR3 coding DNA: TGTGCCAGCAGTGAAAGACTAGCGGGCACAGATACGCAGTATTTT. Translation gives CASSERLAGTDTQYF.

This clonotype is termed medium-sized. The chain links TRBV18 to TRBJ1-4; TRBD1 aligns across 10 bases. V lost 2 bases, J lost 8 bases, and 14 bases stayed unmatched. The CDR3 runs 18 residues. Germline CDR1 KGHSH, CDR2 LQKENI. CDR3 sequence (DNA): TGTGCCAGCTCACCAAAGGGACAGGGGAATAAGCGGACCGAAAAACTGTTTTTT. Translation gives CASSPKGQGNKRTEKLFF.

Sample share makes this clonotype large (0.1 to 1%). V gene TRBV29-1 combines with J gene TRBJ1-2; D is possibly TRBD1 (5 bases). The CDR3 contains 13 residues. V was shortened by 6 bases and J by 7 bases, with 18 bases between the two germline ends. Germline CDR1 is SQVTM and CDR2 is ANQGSEA. CDR3 region: CSVTGTGLGGYTF. CDR3 DNA: TGCAGCGTAACCGGGACCGGCCTGGGTGGCTACACCTTC.

This clonotype is termed medium-sized. The chain couples TRBV30 to TRBJ1-3; D not certain. Germline V gives CDR1 GTSNPN, CDR2 SVGIG (reference sequence). Trimming pared 4 bases from V and 2 bases from J, leaving 15 bases between. This CDR3 spans 15 amino acids. CDR3 DNA: TGTGCCTGGACGATTGTAGGACGGCCTGGAAACACCATATATTTT. Protein sequence: CAWTIVGRPGNTIYF.

This clonotype is termed medium-sized. The chain couples TRBV20-1 to TRBJ1-2; no reliable D call. This CDR3 is built from 12 residues. The germline V gene has CDR1 DFQATT and CDR2 SNEGSKA (reference sequence). V lost 3 bases and J 4 bases, leaving 9 bases between the germline ends. The CDR3 sequence: CSASDGGYGYTF. The CDR3 DNA follows: TGCAGTGCTAGTGACGGTGGCTATGGCTACACCTTC.